Presented here are 5 T cell receptor beta chains from one specimen sequenced in a study of Ad26.COV2.S vaccination and SARS-CoV-2 variants. Produced via immunoSEQ multiplex PCR; TCRdb's table is partial and in-frame only. The data hold a few hundred thousand clones, with 70% to 90% observed a single time. As to treatment: some 20 received Ad26.COV2.S at low or high dose, single or two shots; 5 received placebo; per-sample allocation not given. Day 63 after the first injection of vaccine or placebo was the sampling time. This material consisted of peripheral blood, taken in a trial of Ad26.COV2.S vaccine versus placebo. The receptors shown here come from a person between 18 and 65 years old who received the Ad26.COV2.S COVID-19 vaccine or a placebo.

The chain couples TRBV5-4 to TRBJ2-5; 9 bases are a match to TRBD2. The CDR3 runs 16 residues. CDR1 SGHNT and CDR2 YYREEE come from the germline V gene (reference sequence). The ends lost 4 bases at V and 5 bases at J; junction bases unmatched: 12. CDR3 residues: CASSPLGRGGSETQYF. For the CDR3, the DNA is TGTGCCAGCAGCCCCCTGGGGCGGGGGGGTTCGGAGACCCAGTACTTC.

Concerning this clone: At one end the junction does not follow the germline gene, possibly because of a read error. The rearrangement links TRBV19 to TRBJ1-4, with a possible D match to TRBD1 (5 bases). The CDR3 covers 16 residues. From germline, CDR1 is LNHDA and CDR2 SQIVND (reference sequence). The CDR3 is CASSIPGGATKEKLFF. The CDR3 DNA sequence: TGTGCCAGTAGTATACCCGGAGGGGCGACTAAGGAAAAACTGTTTTTT.

The chain employs TRBV16 and TRBJ1-6; 11 bases map to TRBD1. This CDR3 comprises 14 residues. Germline V gene lookup returns CDR1 KGHSY and CDR2 FQNENV. After removal of 3 bases from V and 16 bases from J, the junction contained 8 bases not matched to a gene. CDR3 amino acids: CASSQERTGGELHF. The CDR3 DNA is TGTGCCAGCAGCCAGGAAAGGACAGGGGGCGAACTCCACTTT.

The rearrangement uses TRBV7-3 and TRBJ2-3; 11 bases line up with TRBD2. V shed 1 base and J 0 bases; nucleotides not matched to a gene: 12. The CDR3 is made up of 20 amino acids. Germline V gene data show CDR1 as SGHTA and CDR2 as FQGTGA. CDR3 nucleotide sequence: TGTGCCAGCAGCTTAAAAGCTAGCGGGGGGTGGAGGCATAGCACAGATACGCAGTATTTT. Its translation: CASSLKASGGWRHSTDTQYF.

The chain carries TRBV5-1 and TRBJ1-1; D unresolved. V gave up 0 bases and J gave up 0 bases, with 6 bases separating them. CDR1 and CDR2 (germline): SGHRS, YFSETQ. The CDR3 consists of 14 residues. CDR3 nucleotides: TGCGCCAGCAGCTTGGAAGATATGAACACTGAAGCTTTCTTT. Protein product: CASSLEDMNTEAFF. The full variable domain, in which reference TRBV5-1 and TRBJ1-1 provide the parts outside the CDR3, is KAGVTQTPRYLIKTRGQQVTLSCSPISGHRSVSWYQQTPGQGLQFLFEYFSETQRNKGNFPGRFSGRQFSNSRSEMNVSTLELGDSALYLCASSLEDMNTEAFFGQGTRLTVV.